This T cell receptor beta chain is from a study of blood T cell repertoires in COVID-19. TCRdb's table, derived via immunoSEQ multiplex PCR, lists solely in-frame clones and lacks some. The sample has approximately 210,000 clones, around 80% seen once. The CDR3 sequence is 15 residues long. Between the trimmed V and J ends, which lost 3 bases and 4 bases, there was a span of 12 bases. In germline, CDR1 is SGHAT, CDR2 FQNNGV. The chain links TRBV11-2 to TRBJ2-2; TRBD1 might be the D (6 bases). Sequencing was done on a sample of peripheral blood. This TCR derives from a human donor in a cohort sampled during active COVID-19. CDR3 bases: TGTGCCAGCAGCTTCGAGGACAGCCTCACCGGGGAGCTGTTTTTT. Amino acids: CASSFEDSLTGELFF.